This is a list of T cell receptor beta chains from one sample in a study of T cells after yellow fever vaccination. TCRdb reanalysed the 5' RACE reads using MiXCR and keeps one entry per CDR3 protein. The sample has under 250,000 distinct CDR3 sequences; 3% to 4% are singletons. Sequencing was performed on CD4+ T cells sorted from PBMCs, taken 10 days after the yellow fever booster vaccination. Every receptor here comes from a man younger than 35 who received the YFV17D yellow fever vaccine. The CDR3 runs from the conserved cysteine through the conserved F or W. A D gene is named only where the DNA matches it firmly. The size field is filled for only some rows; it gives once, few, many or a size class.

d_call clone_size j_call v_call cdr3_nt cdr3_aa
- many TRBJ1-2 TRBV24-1 TGTGCCACCAGTGATGGGTTCTATGGCTACACCTTC CATSDGFYGYTF
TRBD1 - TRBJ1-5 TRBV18 TGTGCCAGCTCACCGGACAGGTTGGGTCAGCCCCAGCATTTT CASSPDRLGQPQHF
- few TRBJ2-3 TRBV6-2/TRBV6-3 TGTGCCAGCAGTGACGGAGATACGCAGTATTTT CASSDGDTQYF
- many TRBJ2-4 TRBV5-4 TGTGCCAGCAGCTTTGGGACTGGGGGGGCCAAAAACATTCAGTACTTC CASSFGTGGAKNIQYF
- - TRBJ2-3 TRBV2 TGTGCCAGCCTCAGGACATCGAGCACAGATACGCAGTATTTT CASLRTSSTDTQYF
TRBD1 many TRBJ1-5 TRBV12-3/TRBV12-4 TGTGCCAGCAGCCCGACAGGGGGTTACAATCAGCCCCAGCATTTT CASSPTGGYNQPQHF
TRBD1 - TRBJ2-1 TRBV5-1 TGCGCCAGCAGCCTGGACAGGGCGCGGTACAATGAGCAGTTCTTC CASSLDRARYNEQFF
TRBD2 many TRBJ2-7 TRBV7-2 TGTGCCAGCAGCCCCCAGGGTTTGGGCGGGGGGGCCCCCTACGAGCAGTACTTC CASSPQGLGGGAPYEQYF
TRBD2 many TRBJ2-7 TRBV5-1 TGCGCCAGCAGTCCCGCGGGAGGGGGGTTCGAGCAGTACTTC CASSPAGGGFEQYF
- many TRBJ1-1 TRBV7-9 TGTGCCAGCAGTTTTCAACAGGGTGGCACTGAAGCTTTCTTT CASSFQQGGTEAFF
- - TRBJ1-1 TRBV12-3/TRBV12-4 TGTGCCAGCAGTTTAGTGGGGCCGAACACTGAAGCTTTCTTT CASSLVGPNTEAFF
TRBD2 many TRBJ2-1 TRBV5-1 TGCGCCAGCAGCTTGGCTAGCGGGGGGGCGGATGAGCAGTTCTTC CASSLASGGADEQFF
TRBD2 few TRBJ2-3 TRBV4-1 TGCGCCAGCAGCCGAAATAGCGGGGGGGACACAGATACGCAGTATTTT CASSRNSGGDTDTQYF
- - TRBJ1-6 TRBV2 TGTGCCAGCTCAGCACGGGCCCACGGCGAAGTGGGACCCCTCCACTTT CASSARAHGEVGPLHF
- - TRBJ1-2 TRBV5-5 TGTGCCAGCAGCTGGGTCCCGAGGAATGGCTACACCTTC CASSWVPRNGYTF
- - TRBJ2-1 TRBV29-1 TGCAGCGCTGGGGGCGGTGGGCAGTTCTTC CSAGGGGQFF
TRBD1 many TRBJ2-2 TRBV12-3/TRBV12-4 TGTGCCAGCAGTCTCCGACAGGGGAGTCCCGGGGAGCTGTTTTTT CASSLRQGSPGELFF
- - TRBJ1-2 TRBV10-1 TGCGCCAGCAGTGAGTCCGCGTCCTCCTCAAAAAGCTACACCTTC CASSESASSSKSYTF
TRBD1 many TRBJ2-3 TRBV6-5 TGTGCCAGCGCTAGGACAGGGGGCCAGTCTTTAGATACGCAGTATTTT CASARTGGQSLDTQYF
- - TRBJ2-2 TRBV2 TGTGCCAGCAGTGATATAGGGACAATTAACACCGGGGAGCTGTTTTTT CASSDIGTINTGELFF
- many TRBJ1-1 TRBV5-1 TGCGCCAGCAGCTCCCAGGGTCAGAACACTGAAGCTTTCTTT CASSSQGQNTEAFF
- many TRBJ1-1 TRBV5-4 TGTGCCAGCAGCCCGTCACAGACAGAACACACTGAAGCTTTCTTT CASSPSQTEHTEAFF
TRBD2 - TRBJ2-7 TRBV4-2 TGTGCCAGCAGCCAAGATTGGCGGGGGGTATACGAGCAGTACTTC CASSQDWRGVYEQYF
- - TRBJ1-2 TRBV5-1 TGCGCCAGCAGCCCAGACAGAAGCAGCGGAGGCTACACCTTC CASSPDRSSGGYTF
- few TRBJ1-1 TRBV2 TGTGCCAGCAGTCGGGATTTGTACACTGAAGCTTTCTTT CASSRDLYTEAFF
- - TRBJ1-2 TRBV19 TGTGCCAGTAAATTTTCGGACGGACATGGCTACACCTTC CASKFSDGHGYTF
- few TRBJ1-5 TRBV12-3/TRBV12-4 TGTGCCAGCAGTTGGAGCCTTGATAGCAATCAGCCCCAGCATTTT CASSWSLDSNQPQHF
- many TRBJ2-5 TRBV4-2 TGTGCCAGCAGCCAAGTTGGGCAGGGAGAGGAGACCCAGTACTTC CASSQVGQGEETQYF
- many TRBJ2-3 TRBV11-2 TGTGCCAGCAGCCGAGACAGGTACACAGATACGCAGTATTTT CASSRDRYTDTQYF
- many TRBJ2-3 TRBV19 TGTGCCAGTAGTAGACAGACGGGCACAGATACGCAGTATTTT CASSRQTGTDTQYF
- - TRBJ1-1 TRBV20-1 TGCGGTGCAGCCCCGTCCACCTTTATGAACACTGAAGCTTTCTTT CGAAPSTFMNTEAFF
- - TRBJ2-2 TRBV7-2 TGTGCCAGCAGCTTATACAGAGCATTGAACACCGGGGAGCTGTTTTTT CASSLYRALNTGELFF
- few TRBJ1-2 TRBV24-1 TGTGCCACCAGTGATCCGGGGAGGGACTATGGCTACACCTTC CATSDPGRDYGYTF
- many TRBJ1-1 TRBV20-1 TGCAGTGCCTTAACGGGGGCCCAGAACACTGAAGTTTTCTTT CSALTGAQNTEVFF
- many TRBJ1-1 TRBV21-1 TGTGCCAGCAGCAAAGCCCCGGGACAGGGACCCGAAGCTTTCTTT CASSKAPGQGPEAFF
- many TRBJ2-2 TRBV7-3 TGTGCCAGCAGGGTAACGGGTCGTAACGGGGAGCTGTTTTTT CASRVTGRNGELFF
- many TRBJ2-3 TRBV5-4 TGTGCCAGCAGCTTGGGGGGGACCCACACAGATACGCAGTATTTT CASSLGGTHTDTQYF
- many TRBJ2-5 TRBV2 TGTGCCAGCAGTGAAAGGGAGACCCAGTACTTC CASSERETQYF
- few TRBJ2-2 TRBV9 TGTGCCAGCAGCGTTGGAGTGCCAGGGAACACCGGGGAGCTGTTTTTT CASSVGVPGNTGELFF
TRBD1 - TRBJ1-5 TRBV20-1 TGCAGTGCTAAACAGGGGATCTTTTACAATCAGCCCCAGCATTTT CSAKQGIFYNQPQHF
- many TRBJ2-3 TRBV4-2 TGTGCCAGCAGCCAAGATCGGCTAGCGCCAGATACGCAGTATTTT CASSQDRLAPDTQYF
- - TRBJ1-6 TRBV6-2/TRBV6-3 TGTGCCAGCACACCCTCCAGGAGGAAGAATTCACCCCTCCACTTT CASTPSRRKNSPLHF
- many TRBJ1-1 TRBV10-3 TGTGCCATCGGGGACGGAAAAGCTTTCTTT CAIGDGKAFF